This T cell receptor beta chain was captured by sequencing in a study of T cell responses to AZD1222 COVID-19 vaccine. On this clone: As yet, its antigen is unknown.

Generated by immunoSEQ multiplex PCR, the TCRdb table keeps only in-frame clones and is missing some. The top ten clones hold 4% to 5.5% of a sample with about 70,000 clones, roughly 91% of them seen once. Germline V gene sequence: CDR1 SGHRS, CDR2 YFSETQ. This CDR3 has 14 amino acids. V was pared by 3 bases and J by 6 bases, with 15 bases between. Study-wide points: The peak T cell response came first, and repertoires were sampled only after it. Vaccination with two AZD1222 doses was followed by a rise in Spike-specific TCR breadth and depth. Baseline seropositives among AZD1222 recipients totaled only five or six.

V gene TRBV5-1 combines with J gene TRBJ1-2; D uncertain. The starting material was peripheral blood, obtained 28 days after the second dose of the MenACWY control vaccine. The sequence was obtained from an adult who received the MenACWY meningococcal vaccine as a control. CDR3 sequence (DNA): TGCGCCAGCAGCTACAACCCGGGGAGGGATGGCTACACCTTC. It codes for CASSYNPGRDGYTF.